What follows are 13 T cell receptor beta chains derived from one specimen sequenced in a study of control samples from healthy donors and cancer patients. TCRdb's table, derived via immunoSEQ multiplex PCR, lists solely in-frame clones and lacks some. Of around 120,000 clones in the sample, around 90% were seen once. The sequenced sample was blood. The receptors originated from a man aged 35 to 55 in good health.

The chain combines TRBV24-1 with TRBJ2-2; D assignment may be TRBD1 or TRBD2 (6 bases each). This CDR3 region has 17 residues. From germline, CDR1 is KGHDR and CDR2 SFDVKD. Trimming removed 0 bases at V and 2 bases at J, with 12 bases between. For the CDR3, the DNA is TGTGCCACCAGTGATTTGAGGGGGGCTCTTAACACCGGGGAGCTGTTTTTT. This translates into CATSDLRGALNTGELFF.

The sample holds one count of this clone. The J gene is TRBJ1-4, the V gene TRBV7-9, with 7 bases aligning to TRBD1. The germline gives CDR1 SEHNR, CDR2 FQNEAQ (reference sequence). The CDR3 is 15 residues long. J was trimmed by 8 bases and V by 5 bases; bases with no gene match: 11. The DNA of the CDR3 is TGTGCCAGCAGCCACGACAGGGTCGCTTTAGAAAAACTGTTTTTT. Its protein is CASSHDRVALEKLFF.

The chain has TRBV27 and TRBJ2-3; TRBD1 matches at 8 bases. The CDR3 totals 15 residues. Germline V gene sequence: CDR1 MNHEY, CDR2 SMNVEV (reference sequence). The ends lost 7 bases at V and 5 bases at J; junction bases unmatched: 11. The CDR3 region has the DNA TGTGCCAGCACCAAAATAGGACAGGGTTTAGATACGCAGTATTTT. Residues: CASTKIGQGLDTQYF.

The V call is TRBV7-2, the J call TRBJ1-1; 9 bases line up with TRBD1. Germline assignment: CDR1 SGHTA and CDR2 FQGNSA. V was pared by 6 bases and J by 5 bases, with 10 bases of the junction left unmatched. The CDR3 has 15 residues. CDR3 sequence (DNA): TGTGCCAGCAGTCCTGGGACAGGGCGAGGGACTGAAGCTTTCTTT. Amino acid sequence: CASSPGTGRGTEAFF.

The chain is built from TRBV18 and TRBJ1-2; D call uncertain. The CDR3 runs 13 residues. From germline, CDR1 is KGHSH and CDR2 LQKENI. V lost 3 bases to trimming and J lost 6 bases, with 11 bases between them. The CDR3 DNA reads TGTGCCAGCTCACCCTTTCCCCCGGATGGCTACACCTTC. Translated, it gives CASSPFPPDGYTF.

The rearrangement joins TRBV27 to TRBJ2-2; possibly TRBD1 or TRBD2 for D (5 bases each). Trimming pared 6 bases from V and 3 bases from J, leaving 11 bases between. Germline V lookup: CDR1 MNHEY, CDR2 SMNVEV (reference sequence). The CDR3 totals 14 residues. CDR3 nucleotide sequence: TGTGCCAGCAGGAGGCAGGGAGACACCGGGGAGCTGTTTTTT. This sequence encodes CASRRQGDTGELFF.

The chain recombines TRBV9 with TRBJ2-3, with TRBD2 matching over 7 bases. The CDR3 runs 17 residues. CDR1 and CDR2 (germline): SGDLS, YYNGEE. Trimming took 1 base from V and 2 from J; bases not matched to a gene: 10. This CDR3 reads CASSVPSGTTYTDTQYF. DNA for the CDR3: TGTGCCAGCAGCGTACCCTCCGGGACTACATACACAGATACGCAGTATTTT.

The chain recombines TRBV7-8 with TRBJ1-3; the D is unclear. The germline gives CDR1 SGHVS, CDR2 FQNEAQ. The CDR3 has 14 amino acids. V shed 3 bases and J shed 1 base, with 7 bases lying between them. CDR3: CASSFSESGNTIYF. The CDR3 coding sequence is TGTGCCAGCAGCTTTTCGGAGTCTGGAAACACCATATATTTT.

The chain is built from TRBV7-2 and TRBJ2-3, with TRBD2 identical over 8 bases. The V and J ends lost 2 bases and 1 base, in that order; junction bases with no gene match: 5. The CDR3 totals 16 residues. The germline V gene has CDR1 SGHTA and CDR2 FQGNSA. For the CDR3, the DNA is TGTGCCAGCAGCTTATCGGGGGGGGCTCGCACAGATACGCAGTATTTT. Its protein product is CASSLSGGARTDTQYF.

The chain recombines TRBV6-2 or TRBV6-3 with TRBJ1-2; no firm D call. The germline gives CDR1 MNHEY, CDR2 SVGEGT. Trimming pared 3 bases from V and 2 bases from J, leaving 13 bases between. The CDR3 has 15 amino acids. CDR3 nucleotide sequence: TGTGCCAGCAGTTATCCACAGAAGAGGAACTATGGCTACACCTTC. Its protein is CASSYPQKRNYGYTF.

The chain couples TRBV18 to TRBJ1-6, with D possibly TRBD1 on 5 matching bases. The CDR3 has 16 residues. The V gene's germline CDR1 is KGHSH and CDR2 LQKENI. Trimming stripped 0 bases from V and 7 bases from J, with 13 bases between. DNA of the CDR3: TGTGCCAGCTCACCACCGCAGGGACGGAGGAATTCACCCCTCCACTTT. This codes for CASSPPQGRRNSPLHF.

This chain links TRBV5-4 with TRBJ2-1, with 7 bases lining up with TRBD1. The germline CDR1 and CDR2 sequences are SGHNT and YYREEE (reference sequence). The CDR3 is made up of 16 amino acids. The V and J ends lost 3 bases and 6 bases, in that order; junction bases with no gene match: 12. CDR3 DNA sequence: TGTGCCAGCAGCTCCAACCCGACCGGGACAGTCAATGAGCAGTTCTTC. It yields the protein CASSSNPTGTVNEQFF.

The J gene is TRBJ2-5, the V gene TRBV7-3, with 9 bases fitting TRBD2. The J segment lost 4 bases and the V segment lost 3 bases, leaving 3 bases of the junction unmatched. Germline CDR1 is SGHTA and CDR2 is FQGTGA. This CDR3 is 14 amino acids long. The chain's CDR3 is CASSFGLARETQYF. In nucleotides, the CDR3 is TGTGCCAGCAGCTTTGGACTAGCGAGAGAGACCCAGTACTTC.